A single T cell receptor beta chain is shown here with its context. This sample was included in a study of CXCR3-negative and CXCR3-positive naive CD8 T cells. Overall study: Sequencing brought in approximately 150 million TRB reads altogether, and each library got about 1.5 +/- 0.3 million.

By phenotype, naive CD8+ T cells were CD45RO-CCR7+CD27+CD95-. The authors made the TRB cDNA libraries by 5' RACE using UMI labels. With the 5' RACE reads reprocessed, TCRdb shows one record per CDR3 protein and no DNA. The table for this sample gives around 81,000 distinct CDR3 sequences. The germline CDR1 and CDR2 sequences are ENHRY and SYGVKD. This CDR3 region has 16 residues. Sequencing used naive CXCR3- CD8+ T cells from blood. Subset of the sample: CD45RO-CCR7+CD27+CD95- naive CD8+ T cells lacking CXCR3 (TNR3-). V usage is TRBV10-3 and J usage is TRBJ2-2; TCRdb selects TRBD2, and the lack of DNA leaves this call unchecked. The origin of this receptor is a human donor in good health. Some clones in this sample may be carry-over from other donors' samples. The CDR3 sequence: CAISELAGEYTGELFF.